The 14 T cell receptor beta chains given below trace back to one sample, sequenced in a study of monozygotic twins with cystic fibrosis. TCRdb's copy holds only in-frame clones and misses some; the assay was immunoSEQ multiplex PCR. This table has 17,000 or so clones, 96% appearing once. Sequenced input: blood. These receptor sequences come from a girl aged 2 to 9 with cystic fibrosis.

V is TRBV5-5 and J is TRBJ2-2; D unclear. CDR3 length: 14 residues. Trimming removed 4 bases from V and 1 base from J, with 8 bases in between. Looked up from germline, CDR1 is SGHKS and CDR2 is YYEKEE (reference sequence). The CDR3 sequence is CASSVDENTGELFF. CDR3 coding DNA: TGTGCCAGCAGCGTGGACGAGAACACCGGGGAGCTGTTTTTT.

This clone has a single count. The CDR3 here is CASRQVPGEPQHF. The CDR3 coding sequence is TGTGCCAGCAGGCAGGTCCCGGGTGAGCCCCAGCATTTT. The chain carries TRBV28 and TRBJ1-5; D is uncertain. The germline CDR1 and CDR2 sequences are MDHEN and SYDVKM. CDR3 length equals 13 residues. V was trimmed by 6 bases and J by 8 bases, leaving 14 bases between them.

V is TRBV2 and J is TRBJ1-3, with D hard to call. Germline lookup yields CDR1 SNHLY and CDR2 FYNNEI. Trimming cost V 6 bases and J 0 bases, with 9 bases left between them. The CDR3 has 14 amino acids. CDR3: CASRTRLSGNTIYF. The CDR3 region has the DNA TGTGCCAGCAGAACACGGCTCTCTGGAAACACCATATATTTT.

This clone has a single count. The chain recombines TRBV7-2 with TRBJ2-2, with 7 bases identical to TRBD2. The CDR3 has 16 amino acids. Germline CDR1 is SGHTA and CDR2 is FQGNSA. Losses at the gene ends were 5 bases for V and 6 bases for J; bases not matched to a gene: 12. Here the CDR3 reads CASSVSGDSPPGELFF. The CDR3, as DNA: TGTGCCAGCAGCGTGAGCGGGGACTCCCCTCCCGGGGAGCTGTTTTTT.

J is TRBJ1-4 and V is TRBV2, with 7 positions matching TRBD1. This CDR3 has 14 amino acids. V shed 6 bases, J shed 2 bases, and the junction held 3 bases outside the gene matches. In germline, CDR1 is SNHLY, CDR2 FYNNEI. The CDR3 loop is CASSLQGTNEKLFF. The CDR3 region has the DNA TGTGCCAGCAGCCTACAGGGGACTAATGAAAAACTGTTTTTT.

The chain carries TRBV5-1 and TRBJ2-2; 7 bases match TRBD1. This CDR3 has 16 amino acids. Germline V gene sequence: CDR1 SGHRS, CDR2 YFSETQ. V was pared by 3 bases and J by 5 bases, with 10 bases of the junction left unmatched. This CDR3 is CASSWNRGPDTGELFF. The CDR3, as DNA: TGCGCCAGCAGCTGGAACAGGGGCCCGGATACCGGGGAGCTGTTTTTT.

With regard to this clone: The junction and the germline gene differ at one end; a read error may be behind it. CDR3 sequence reads: CASSLGERIRSGF. DNA for the CDR3: TGTGCCAGCAGCTTAGGGGAGCGGATACGTTCCGGCTTC. J is TRBJ1-2 and V is TRBV7-9, with D unresolved. Germline values: CDR1 SEHNR, CDR2 FQNEAQ (reference sequence). This CDR3 region has 13 residues.

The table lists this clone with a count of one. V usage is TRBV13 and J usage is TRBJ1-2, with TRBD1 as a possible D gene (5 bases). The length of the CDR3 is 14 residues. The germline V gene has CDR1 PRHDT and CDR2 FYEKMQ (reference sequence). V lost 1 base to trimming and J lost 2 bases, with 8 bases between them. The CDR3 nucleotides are TGTGCCAGCAGCTTAGTTCGGGGCAACTATGGCTACACCTTC. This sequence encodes CASSLVRGNYGYTF.

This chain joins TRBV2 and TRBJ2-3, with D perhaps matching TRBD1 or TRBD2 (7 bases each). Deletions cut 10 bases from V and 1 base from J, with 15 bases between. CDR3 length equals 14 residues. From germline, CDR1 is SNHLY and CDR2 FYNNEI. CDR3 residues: CATAGGGRTDTQYF. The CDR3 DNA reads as TGTGCCACAGCAGGGGGGGGCCGCACAGATACGCAGTATTTT.

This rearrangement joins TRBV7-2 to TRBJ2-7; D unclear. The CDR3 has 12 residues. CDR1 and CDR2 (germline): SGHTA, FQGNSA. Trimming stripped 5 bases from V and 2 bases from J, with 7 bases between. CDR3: CASSRSTYEQYF. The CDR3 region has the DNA TGTGCCAGCAGCAGATCAACCTACGAGCAGTACTTC. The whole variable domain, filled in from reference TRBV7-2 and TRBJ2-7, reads GAGVSQSPSNKVTEKGKDVELRCDPISGHTALYWYRQSLGQGLEFLIYFQGNSAPDKSGLPSDRFSAERTGGSVSTLTIQRTQQEDSAVYLCASSRSTYEQYFGPGTRLTVT.

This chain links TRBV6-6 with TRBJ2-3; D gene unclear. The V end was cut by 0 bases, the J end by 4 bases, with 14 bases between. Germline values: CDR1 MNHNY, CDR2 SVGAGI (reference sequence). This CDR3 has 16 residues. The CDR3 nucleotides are TGTGCCAGCAGTTACTCGCGGCCGATTGGGGCAGATACGCAGTATTTT. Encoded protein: CASSYSRPIGADTQYF.

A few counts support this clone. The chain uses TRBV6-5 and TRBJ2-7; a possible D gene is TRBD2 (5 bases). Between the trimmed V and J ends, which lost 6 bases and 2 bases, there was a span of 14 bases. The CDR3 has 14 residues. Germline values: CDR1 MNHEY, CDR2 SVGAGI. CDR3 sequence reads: CASSPGISTYEQYF. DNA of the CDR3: TGTGCCAGCAGCCCCGGGATATCGACCTACGAGCAGTACTTC.

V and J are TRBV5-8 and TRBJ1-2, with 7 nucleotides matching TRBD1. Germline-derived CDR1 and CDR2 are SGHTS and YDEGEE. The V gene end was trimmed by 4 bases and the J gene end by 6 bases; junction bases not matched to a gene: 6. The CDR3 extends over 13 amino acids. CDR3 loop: CASSRLQGDGYTF. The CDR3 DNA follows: TGTGCCAGCAGCCGACTCCAGGGGGATGGCTACACCTTC.

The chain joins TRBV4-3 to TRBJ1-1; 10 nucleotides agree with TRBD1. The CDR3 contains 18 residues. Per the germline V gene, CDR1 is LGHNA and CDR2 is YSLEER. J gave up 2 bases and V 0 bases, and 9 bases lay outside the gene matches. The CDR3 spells CASSQDAGQGSRNTEAFF. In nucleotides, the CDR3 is TGCGCCAGCAGCCAAGATGCGGGACAGGGGTCCCGAAACACTGAAGCTTTCTTT.